These 32 T cell receptor beta chains were sequenced from one sample in a study of blood T cell repertoires in COVID-19. Data came from immunoSEQ multiplex PCR; TCRdb stores just in-frame clones and leaves some out. The sample lists more than 80,000 clones, about 85% seen once, with approximately 3% in the top ten. Sequencing was performed on peripheral blood. The receptor set was obtained from an elderly woman with COVID-19, enrolled during active disease.

The chain employs TRBV6-2 or TRBV6-3 and TRBJ2-7; no definite D call. V was pared by 2 bases and J by 6 bases, with 8 bases between. The germline V gene has CDR1 MNHEY and CDR2 SVGEGT. CDR3 length: 12 amino acids. The CDR3 is CASSYASSEQYF. In DNA, the CDR3 is TGTGCCAGCAGTTACGCTAGTTCCGAGCAGTACTTC.

This sequence joins TRBV4-2 and TRBJ2-3, with 14 nucleotides matching TRBD2. The V and J ends lost 3 bases and 0 bases, in that order; junction bases with no gene match: 5. This CDR3 comprises 18 residues. Per the germline V gene, CDR1 is LGHNA and CDR2 is YNFKEQ. Written as DNA, the CDR3 is TGTGCCAGCAGCCACCCGGGACTAGCGGGAGACAGCACAGATACGCAGTATTTT. Encoded protein: CASSHPGLAGDSTDTQYF.

Comments on this clone: A junction end diverges from the germline sequence, so it may reflect a read error. The V call is TRBV7-8, the J call TRBJ2-7; 9 positions match TRBD2. The CDR3 spans 14 residues. The germline V gene encodes CDR1 SGHVS and CDR2 FQNEAQ. The CDR3: CASSLAGTSSETNF. CDR3 DNA: TGTGCCAGCAGCTTAGCGGGGACTAGCTCGGAGACGAACTTC.

The rearrangement links TRBV4-2 to TRBJ2-2; TRBD2 matches at 9 bases. V lost 0 bases, J lost 0 bases, and 8 bases stayed unmatched. This CDR3 has 19 residues. The germline V gene encodes CDR1 LGHNA and CDR2 YNFKEQ. CDR3 sequence (DNA): TGTGCCAGCAGCCAAGAACCTCTAGCGGGGAGAACGAACACCGGGGAGCTGTTTTTT. Amino acid sequence: CASSQEPLAGRTNTGELFF.

This sequence joins TRBV2 and TRBJ1-5, with D tentatively TRBD1 (6 bases). CDR1 and CDR2 from the germline V gene are SNHLY and FYNNEI. Trimming stripped 4 bases from V and 4 bases from J, with 23 bases between. The CDR3 is 18 amino acids. The CDR3 loop reads CASSVALVQGVGNQPQHF. CDR3 DNA sequence: TGTGCCAGCAGTGTTGCCCTAGTACAGGGAGTGGGAAATCAGCCCCAGCATTTT. Complete variable domain (other parts from reference TRBV2 and TRBJ1-5): EPEVTQTPSHQVTQMGQEVILRCVPISNHLYFYWYRQILGQKVEFLVSFYNNEISEKSEIFDDQFSVERPDGSNFTLKIRSTKLEDSAMYFCASSVALVQGVGNQPQHFGDGTRLSIL.

This clone was counted once. The gene calls are TRBV6-5 and TRBJ2-1, with D perhaps matching TRBD2 (5 bases). Germline lookup yields CDR1 MNHEY and CDR2 SVGAGI. V lost 0 bases and J 3 bases, leaving 9 bases between the germline ends. The CDR3 sequence is 15 residues long. The CDR3 sequence: CASSYSIRDYNEQFF. The DNA for the CDR3 is TGTGCCAGCAGTTACTCGATTCGGGACTACAATGAGCAGTTCTTC.

The chain is built from TRBV14 and TRBJ2-5; 8 bases line up with TRBD1. CDR3 length: 16 residues. The ends lost 1 base at V and 5 bases at J; junction bases unmatched: 9. The germline gives CDR1 SGHDN, CDR2 FVKESK. CDR3 sequence: CASSQGISRGLETQYF. CDR3 nucleotides: TGTGCCAGCAGCCAAGGCATTAGCAGGGGGCTGGAGACCCAGTACTTC.

This chain links TRBV11-2 with TRBJ2-5; 13 nucleotides line up with TRBD2. Germline V gives CDR1 SGHAT, CDR2 FQNNGV. J lost 5 bases, V lost 5 bases, and 8 bases had no gene match. There are 16 residues in the CDR3. DNA of the CDR3: TGTGCCAGCAGCCGAGGACTAGCGGGAGTTCAGGAGACCCAGTACTTC. Its protein is CASSRGLAGVQETQYF.

V and J are TRBV7-3 and TRBJ2-1; maybe TRBD2 (7 bases). The CDR3 is 14 residues long. V lost 5 bases and J 7 bases, leaving 15 bases between the germline ends. From germline, CDR1 is SGHTA and CDR2 FQGTGA. The CDR3 DNA sequence: TGTGCCAGCAGCCCCCGGGGGGCGGTTAATGAGCAGTTCTTC. It specifies CASSPRGAVNEQFF. Full variable domain (missing parts from reference TRBV7-3 and TRBJ2-1): GAGVSQTPSNKVTEKGKYVELRCDPISGHTALYWYRQSLGQGPEFLIYFQGTGAADDSGLPNDRFFAVRPEGSVSTLKIQRTERGDSAVYLCASSPRGAVNEQFFGPGTRLTVL.

The chain links TRBV3-1 (or the pseudogene TRBV3-2) to TRBJ1-4; D remains ambiguous. This CDR3 comprises 13 residues. Trimming left V 4 bases short and J 8 bases short, with 11 bases between. Germline V gene data show CDR1 as LGHDT and CDR2 as YNNKEL (reference sequence). Here the CDR3 DNA reads TGTGCCAGCAGCCGGAATCGAGGAGAAAAACTGTTTTTT. Translation gives CASSRNRGEKLFF.

The chain joins TRBV5-4 to TRBJ2-7; 12 bases agree with TRBD2. The J segment lost 6 bases and the V segment lost 0 bases, leaving 4 bases of the junction unmatched. The CDR3 has 15 amino acids. Germline lookup yields CDR1 SGHNT and CDR2 YYREEE (reference sequence). The CDR3 protein is CASSLALAGGREQYF. CDR3 sequence (DNA): TGTGCCAGCAGCTTGGCACTAGCGGGAGGCCGCGAGCAGTACTTC.

The chain employs TRBV10-2 and TRBJ2-5; D uncertain. Between the trimmed V and J ends, which lost 7 bases and 1 base, there was a span of 7 bases. Looked up from germline, CDR1 is WSHSY and CDR2 is SAAADI. The CDR3 totals 12 residues. The CDR3 reads CASTAGQETQYF. The CDR3 DNA reads TGCGCCAGCACCGCCGGCCAAGAGACCCAGTACTTC.

The chain is built from TRBV9 and TRBJ1-6, with 9 bases that match TRBD1. Germline V CDR1 and CDR2: SGDLS, YYNGEE. The CDR3 totals 15 residues. The V gene end was trimmed by 0 bases and the J gene end by 10 bases; junction bases not matched to a gene: 5. CDR3 amino acids: CASSVGGTGGSPLHF. The DNA of the CDR3 is TGTGCCAGCAGCGTAGGCGGCACAGGGGGCTCACCCCTCCACTTT.

V is TRBV21-1 and J is TRBJ2-7; the table's D gene call, TRBD1, was not cross checked with the DNA. TRBV21-1 is listed as a pseudogene. The CDR3 is 13 residues long. CDR3 bases: TGTGCCAAACCGGGACAGCCTACCTACGAGCAGTACTTC. This translates into CAKPGQPTYEQYF.

This chain joins TRBV28 and TRBJ2-3; TRBD1 is a possible D gene (6 bases). This CDR3 has 14 residues. Germline CDR1 and CDR2: MDHEN and SYDVKM. V shed 3 bases and J shed 6 bases, with 13 bases lying between them. The CDR3 loop is CASSFVRGTDTQYF. The CDR3 DNA follows: TGTGCCAGCAGTTTTGTCAGGGGTACGGATACGCAGTATTTT.

The chain carries TRBV2 and TRBJ1-6, with a weak D call TRBD1 (5 bases). The CDR3 is made up of 15 amino acids. From germline, CDR1 is SNHLY and CDR2 FYNNEI. V lost 7 bases, J lost 6 bases, and 16 bases lay in between. The CDR3 DNA sequence: TGTGCCAGCACCTCAATAGGGGATTTTAATTCACCCCTCCACTTT. Protein: CASTSIGDFNSPLHF. The entire variable domain, with the rest obtained from reference TRBV2 and TRBJ1-6, is as follows: EPEVTQTPSHQVTQMGQEVILRCVPISNHLYFYWYRQILGQKVEFLVSFYNNEISEKSEIFDDQFSVERPDGSNFTLKIRSTKLEDSAMYFCASTSIGDFNSPLHFGNGTRLTVT.

This clone has a handful of counts. The DNA for the CDR3 is TGTGCCAGTAGCCGGACTAGCGGTCCCTCCTACGAGCAGTACTTC. Its protein product is CASSRTSGPSYEQYF. The chain joins TRBV19 to TRBJ2-7, with 10 bases matching TRBD2. Germline V gene data show CDR1 as LNHDA and CDR2 as SQIVND (reference sequence). The CDR3 runs 15 residues. After removal of 6 bases from V and 0 bases from J, the junction contained 5 bases not matched to a gene.

This clone was detected once. The CDR3 DNA sequence: TGTGCCAGCAGCTTAGCGCGTCTGGGGGCGGGCACCGGGGAGCTGTTTTTT. Translating gives CASSLARLGAGTGELFF. V gene TRBV7-2 combines with J gene TRBJ2-2; a weak D match, TRBD1 (6 bases). V shed 0 bases and J shed 4 bases, with 15 bases lying between them. The CDR3 is 17 amino acids. Germline loops: CDR1 SGHTA, CDR2 FQGNSA.

This clone has a single count. This sequence joins TRBV10-2 and TRBJ2-1, with 10 positions matching TRBD2. J was trimmed by 8 bases and V by 6 bases; bases with no gene match: 10. CDR1 is WSHSY and CDR2 is SAAADI in the germline V gene. The CDR3 consists of 15 residues. The CDR3 coding sequence is TGCGCCAGCAGAAAGTCAGCGGGAGGGTTCTATGAGCAGTTCTTC. Its translation: CASRKSAGGFYEQFF.

The sample holds a few counts of this clone. This sequence joins TRBV6-4 and TRBJ1-5, with D tentatively TRBD1 (6 bases). Germline-derived CDR1 and CDR2 are MRHNA and SNTAGT. V was cut by 3 bases and J by 2 bases, with 8 bases left in between. This CDR3 has 14 residues. The DNA of the CDR3 is TGTGCCAGCAGTGAACAGGGTGGCAATCAGCCCCAGCATTTT. It encodes CASSEQGGNQPQHF.

The chain carries TRBV3-1 (or the pseudogene TRBV3-2) and TRBJ2-7; 7 bases match TRBD1. The CDR3 has 14 amino acids. Germline loops: CDR1 LGHDT, CDR2 YNNKEL (reference sequence). V lost 6 bases to trimming and J lost 1 base; unmatched junction nucleotides: 6. CDR3 loop: CASRLTGRSYEQYF. The CDR3 region has the DNA TGTGCCAGCAGGTTGACAGGGCGTTCCTACGAGCAGTACTTC.

The chain is built from TRBV7-8 and TRBJ1-3; D is uncertain. CDR1 SGHVS and CDR2 FQNEAQ come from the germline V gene. This CDR3 spans 16 amino acids. Between the trimmed V and J ends, which lost 0 bases and 5 bases, there was a span of 14 bases. The CDR3 protein is CASSLATYLIRNTIYF. The CDR3 DNA sequence: TGTGCCAGCAGCTTAGCGACTTACCTTATCAGAAACACCATATATTTT.

The chain links TRBV6-5 to TRBJ2-3, with TRBD2 as a possible D gene (6 bases). The germline gives CDR1 MNHEY, CDR2 SVGAGI. Trimming removed 7 bases from V and 0 bases from J, with 11 bases in between. The CDR3 has 14 amino acids. CDR3 sequence (DNA): TGTGCCAGCAATCAGCGGGCGAGCACAGATACGCAGTATTTT. It codes for CASNQRASTDTQYF.

CDR3 sequence reads: CSVVRVNTEAFF. The CDR3 bases are TGCAGCGTTGTACGCGTGAACACTGAAGCTTTCTTT. V usage is TRBV29-1 and J usage is TRBJ1-1; D is uncertain. V lost 4 bases to trimming and J lost 0 bases, with 6 bases between them. This CDR3 contains 12 residues. The germline V gene encodes CDR1 SQVTM and CDR2 ANQGSEA.

The V and J genes are TRBV19 and TRBJ2-7; D is undetermined. Germline CDR1 LNHDA, CDR2 SQIVND (reference sequence). V was pared by 3 bases and J by 1 base, with 10 bases between. CDR3 length: 14 amino acids. CDR3 loop: CASSIQANSYEQYF. CDR3 DNA: TGTGCCAGTAGTATTCAGGCGAATTCCTACGAGCAGTACTTC. The whole variable domain, filled in from reference TRBV19 and TRBJ2-7, reads DGGITQSPKYLFRKEGQNVTLSCEQNLNHDAMYWYRQDPGQGLRLIYYSQIVNDFQKGDIAEGYSVSREKKESFPLTVTSAQKNPTAFYLCASSIQANSYEQYFGPGTRLTVT.

V is TRBV27 and J is TRBJ1-2; TRBD1 agrees at 11 bases. The germline CDR1 and CDR2 sequences are MNHEY and SMNVEV (reference sequence). V was pared by 5 bases and J by 9 bases, with 5 bases of the junction left unmatched. The CDR3 covers 13 residues. The CDR3 DNA follows: TGTGCCAGCAGTGGGGACAGGGGGGACAGCTACACCTTC. Protein sequence: CASSGDRGDSYTF.

This chain uses TRBV18 with TRBJ2-1; TRBD2 agrees at 7 bases. Trimming took 5 bases from V and 6 from J; bases not matched to a gene: 4. This CDR3 spans 13 amino acids. The germline V gene encodes CDR1 KGHSH and CDR2 LQKENI. The DNA for the CDR3 is TGTGCCAGCTCAATCACGGGGGGCAATGAGCAGTTCTTC. It encodes CASSITGGNEQFF.

This sequence joins TRBV10-1 and TRBJ1-5, with 8 bases that match TRBD1. Losses at the gene ends were 4 bases for V and 8 bases for J; bases not matched to a gene: 4. The CDR3 is made up of 13 amino acids. The V gene's germline CDR1 is WNHNN and CDR2 SYGVQD (reference sequence). CDR3 bases: TGCGCCAGCAGTGGGGACAGGCCCGAGCCCCAGCATTTT. This codes for CASSGDRPEPQHF.

This clone appeared a few times. The V call is TRBV2, the J call TRBJ1-1, with D maybe TRBD1 (6 bases). Germline CDR1 reads SNHLY; CDR2 reads FYNNEI. V lost 6 bases and J lost 1, with 9 bases in between. The CDR3 runs 13 residues. This CDR3 reads CASSQDRNTEAFF. The CDR3 coding sequence is TGTGCCAGCAGCCAGGACAGGAACACTGAAGCTTTCTTT.

This chain uses TRBV18 with TRBJ2-1; 8 nucleotides match TRBD1. The CDR3 extends over 16 amino acids. J gave up 5 bases and V 1 base, and 7 bases lay outside the gene matches. Germline-derived CDR1 and CDR2 are KGHSH and LQKENI. The CDR3 coding sequence is TGTGCCAGCTCACCACGACAGGGGATAAGGAACAATGAGCAGTTCTTC. Translation: CASSPRQGIRNNEQFF.

The CDR3 DNA is TGTGCCATCAGCTCCCCGCGACAGCTTCGACTCAATGAGCAGTTCTTC. The encoded protein is CAISSPRQLRLNEQFF. V and J are TRBV10-3 and TRBJ2-1; TRBD1 is a possible D gene (5 bases). The germline CDR1 and CDR2 sequences are ENHRY and SYGVKD. The CDR3 is 16 amino acids. Trimming stripped 6 bases from V and 6 bases from J, with 21 bases between.

V is TRBV18 and J is TRBJ2-1; 7 bases match TRBD2. The CDR3 contains 14 residues. The germline V gene has CDR1 KGHSH and CDR2 LQKENI. J gave up 8 bases and V 5 bases, and 9 bases lay outside the gene matches. As DNA, the CDR3 is TGTGCCAGCTCAGAACTGCTCCTAGCGGATGAGCAGTTCTTC. Encoded protein: CASSELLLADEQFF.